The 30 T cell receptor beta chains in this list originate from one sample, sequenced in a study of CD8 T cells in ankylosing spondylitis. From the 5' RACE reads, TCRdb called clonotypes with MiXCR, one entry per CDR3 protein. The table has some 250,000 distinct CDR3 sequences, 8.6% seen once; the top ten hold nearly 7%. The sequenced material came from blood, either unsorted or a sorted T cell fraction (not recorded which). The source is a male donor with ankylosing spondylitis or in good health (not recorded which).

The CDR3 loop is CSVELNSYEQYF. The DNA of the CDR3 is TGCAGCGTTGAACTGAACTCCTACGAGCAGTACTTC. The chain joins TRBV29-1 to TRBJ2-7; D gene unclear. Trimming took 2 bases from V and 0 from J, leaving 5 bases between them. This CDR3 spans 12 amino acids. Germline V lookup: CDR1 SQVTM, CDR2 ANQGSEA.

The CDR3 DNA reads as TGTGCCATCAGCGATAAGACAGGGCCAGATGGCTACACCTTC. The encoded protein is CAISDKTGPDGYTF. The chain carries TRBV10-3 and TRBJ1-2; 7 bases are a match to TRBD1. This CDR3 has 14 amino acids. Germline values: CDR1 ENHRY, CDR2 SYGVKD. The V gene end was trimmed by 6 bases and the J gene end by 6 bases; junction bases not matched to a gene: 10.

In this sample, this clonotype turned up many times. The chain employs TRBV6-1 and TRBJ1-5; weak D call: TRBD1 (5 bases). Between the trimmed V and J ends, which lost 6 bases and 1 base, there was a span of 7 bases. The length of the CDR3 is 13 residues. Looked up from germline, CDR1 is MNHNS and CDR2 is SASEGT. The CDR3 nucleotides are TGTGCCAGCAGCTGGGGGAGCAATCAGCCCCAGCATTTT. Protein sequence: CASSWGSNQPQHF.

This chain connects TRBV7-9 to TRBJ1-3; the D is unclear. Trimming took off 3 bases at V and 2 bases at J, with 11 bases between the two ends. Germline loops: CDR1 SEHNR, CDR2 FQNEAQ (reference sequence). This CDR3 region has 15 residues. This CDR3 is CASSFPPQAGNTIYF. DNA of the CDR3: TGTGCCAGCAGCTTCCCTCCGCAGGCTGGAAACACCATATATTTT.

The genes are TRBV7-8 and TRBJ2-2, with a weak D call TRBD1 (6 bases). V dropped 9 bases and J dropped 2 bases, with 13 bases sitting between them. The CDR3 length is 14 residues. Germline CDR1 reads SGHVS; CDR2 reads FQNEAQ. CDR3 sequence reads: CARGASANTGELFF. CDR3 bases: TGTGCCAGGGGGGCTAGTGCAAACACCGGGGAGCTGTTTTTT.

Regarding this clonotype: A much larger clone lies a single base off, so this may be a read error. The chain joins TRBV29-1 to TRBJ2-5; D possibly matches TRBD1 or TRBD2 (5 bases each). Germline lookup yields CDR1 SQVTM and CDR2 ANQGSEA. The CDR3 consists of 12 residues. This CDR3 reads CSGGRGQEAQYF. CDR3 DNA sequence: TGCAGCGGGGGTCGGGGCCAAGAGGCCCAGTACTTC. Full variable domain (rest looked up from reference TRBV29-1 and TRBJ2-5): SAVISQKPSRDICQRGTSLTIQCQVDSQVTMMFWYRQQPGQSLTLIATANQGSEATYESGFVIDKFPISRPNLTFSTLTVSNMSPEDSSIYLCSGGRGQEAQYFGPGTRLLVL.

The table lists this clonotype with many counts. The chain couples TRBV7-2 to TRBJ2-7, with D hard to call. The CDR3 extends over 15 amino acids. V dropped 0 bases and J dropped 0 bases, with 9 bases sitting between them. Per germline, CDR1 SGHTA and CDR2 FQGNSA. The CDR3: CASSLAPASSYEQYF. CDR3 nucleotides: TGTGCCAGCAGCTTAGCCCCAGCTAGCTCCTACGAGCAGTACTTC.

This clonotype came up a few times. The chain couples TRBV21-1 to TRBJ1-4; the listed D gene, TRBD1, was not tested against the DNA. TRBV21-1 is flagged as a pseudogene. This CDR3 region has 12 residues. The CDR3 DNA follows: TGTGCCAGCAGCGCCCCGGAGGAAAAACTGTTTTTT. Its translation: CASSAPEEKLFF.

This clonotype came up a few times. The V call is TRBV7-2, the J call TRBJ2-1; the match to TRBD2 covers 12 bases. Losses at the gene ends were 4 bases for V and 5 bases for J; bases not matched to a gene: 6. Germline values: CDR1 SGHTA, CDR2 FQGNSA. This CDR3 comprises 16 residues. For the CDR3, the DNA is TGTGCCAGCAGCTCCAGACTAGCGGGGGACCACAATGAGCAGTTCTTC. It specifies CASSSRLAGDHNEQFF.

This clonotype was counted at least ten times. CDR3 DNA: TGTGCCAGCAGTCGGCGGGGCGGAACTAATTCACCCCTCCACTTT. It is translated as CASSRRGGTNSPLHF. The rearrangement joins TRBV12-3 or TRBV12-4 to TRBJ1-6, with D tentatively TRBD1 (5 bases). The V and J ends lost 5 bases and 6 bases respectively, with 14 bases between them. The CDR3 totals 15 residues.

This clonotype occurred many times. V and J are TRBV5-1 and TRBJ2-2; D is undetermined. Germline CDR1 and CDR2: SGHRS and YFSETQ. Trimming stripped 0 bases from V and 6 bases from J, with 12 bases between. The CDR3 totals 15 residues. CDR3: CASSLEGSNPGELFF. The CDR3 coding sequence is TGCGCCAGCAGCTTGGAGGGATCCAATCCCGGGGAGCTGTTTTTT.

This clonotype showed up many times. This chain connects TRBV7-9 to TRBJ1-1; D possibly corresponds to TRBD1 (5 bases). The germline gives CDR1 SEHNR, CDR2 FQNEAQ (reference sequence). The CDR3 extends over 16 amino acids. Between the trimmed V and J ends, which lost 4 bases and 4 bases, there was a span of 19 bases. Here the CDR3 reads CASSSALTERGTEAFF. CDR3 nucleotides: TGTGCCAGCAGCTCCGCCTTGACAGAAAGGGGCACTGAAGCTTTCTTT.

The rearrangement joins TRBV18 to TRBJ2-1, with 7 bases that match TRBD1. Germline CDR1 reads KGHSH; CDR2 reads LQKENI. CDR3 length equals 13 residues. V dropped 6 bases and J dropped 7; count of bases not matched to a gene: 6. The CDR3 DNA is TGTGCCAGCTCCCCTGACAGGGAGAATGAGCAGTTCTTC. The encoded protein is CASSPDRENEQFF.

This clonotype was observed at least ten times. V and J are TRBV7-9 and TRBJ2-7, with 7 positions matching TRBD2. The CDR3 is 14 amino acids. Germline CDR1 and CDR2: SEHNR and FQNEAQ (reference sequence). Germline trimming cut 6 bases from V and 6 bases from J; bases unmatched to any gene: 11. The CDR3 protein is CASSYALASVEQYF. CDR3 DNA: TGTGCCAGCAGTTACGCACTAGCGAGTGTCGAGCAGTACTTC.

This clonotype was recorded many times. This chain joins TRBV5-1 and TRBJ2-3, with D uncertain. The germline V and J ends were trimmed by 3 bases and 0 bases, with 5 bases remaining between them. CDR1 SGHRS and CDR2 YFSETQ come from the germline V gene. The CDR3 totals 13 residues. CDR3 amino acids: CASSSGSTDTQYF. In DNA form, the CDR3 reads TGCGCCAGCAGCTCAGGTAGCACAGATACGCAGTATTTT. The complete variable domain, with remaining parts taken from reference TRBV5-1 and TRBJ2-3, reads KAGVTQTPRYLIKTRGQQVTLSCSPISGHRSVSWYQQTPGQGLQFLFEYFSETQRNKGNFPGRFSGRQFSNSRSEMNVSTLELGDSALYLCASSSGSTDTQYFGPGTRLTVL.

This clonotype was recorded many times. This chain uses TRBV7-2 with TRBJ1-1; D is possibly TRBD1 (5 bases). Trimming shortened V by 7 bases and J by 3 bases, and 15 bases separated the two germline ends. CDR1 and CDR2 from the germline V gene are SGHTA and FQGNSA. The CDR3 loop spans 14 amino acids. CDR3 sequence (DNA): TGTGCCAGCACCCGTCGGACAACCCACACTGAAGCTTTCTTT. Amino acid sequence: CASTRRTTHTEAFF.

Many counts were recorded for this clonotype. The chain combines TRBV6-2 or TRBV6-3 with TRBJ2-1; D is ambiguous. Germline loops: CDR1 MNHEY, CDR2 SVGEGT. V dropped 3 bases and J dropped 8 bases, with 14 bases sitting between them. The CDR3 covers 14 residues. CDR3 residues: CASSYSALRDEQFF. Written as DNA, the CDR3 is TGTGCCAGCAGTTATTCGGCGCTAAGGGATGAGCAGTTCTTC.

This clonotype was observed at least ten times. This chain uses TRBV20-1 with TRBJ1-3; TRBD1 matches at 7 bases. The J segment lost 0 bases and the V segment lost 1 base, leaving 6 bases of the junction unmatched. The length of the CDR3 is 16 residues. CDR1 is DFQATT and CDR2 is SNEGSKA in the germline V gene (reference sequence). The CDR3 loop is CSARVLDRVSGNTIYF. CDR3 DNA sequence: TGCAGTGCTAGAGTTCTCGACAGGGTCTCTGGAAACACCATATATTTT.

This clonotype was recorded many times. The V and J genes are TRBV14 and TRBJ1-2, with 7 bases lining up with TRBD1. Germline V gene lookup returns CDR1 SGHDN and CDR2 FVKESK. V shed 3 bases, J shed 6 bases, and the junction held 7 bases outside the gene matches. The length of the CDR3 is 14 residues. CDR3 region: CASSQLGGANGYTF. The CDR3 coding sequence is TGTGCCAGCAGCCAGTTAGGGGGCGCGAATGGCTACACCTTC.

The chain is built from TRBV24-1 and TRBJ1-1; 10 bases map to TRBD1. The trim removed 8 bases at V and 3 bases at J, leaving 5 bases unmatched. The CDR3 spans 14 residues. CDR1 is KGHDR and CDR2 is SFDVKD in the germline V gene. This CDR3 is CATKTGGPDTEAFF. The CDR3, as DNA: TGTGCCACCAAGACAGGGGGCCCGGACACTGAAGCTTTCTTT.

Regarding this clonotype: A much bigger clone sits one base away, suggesting this may be a read error. The chain uses TRBV12-3 or TRBV12-4 and TRBJ1-1; D might be TRBD1 (6 bases). V dropped 6 bases and J dropped 6 bases, with 17 bases sitting between them. This CDR3 spans 14 amino acids. The CDR3: CASSKYRENAEAFF. The DNA for the CDR3 is TGTGCCAGCAGCAAATACAGGGAAAACGCTGAAGCTTTCTTT.

This clonotype was observed many times. The V call is TRBV10-3, the J call TRBJ1-2; D call uncertain. V lost 2 bases to trimming and J lost 9 bases, with 13 bases between them. The CDR3 totals 13 residues. CDR1 and CDR2 (germline): ENHRY, SYGVKD. The DNA for the CDR3 is TGTGCCATCAGTGAGAACCCAATGTTTAGCTACACCTTC. It is translated as CAISENPMFSYTF.

At least ten counts were recorded for this clonotype. The rearrangement joins TRBV10-2 to TRBJ1-2; unclear D gene. The CDR3 loop spans 13 amino acids. Germline values: CDR1 WSHSY, CDR2 SAAADI. V was pared by 0 bases and J by 4 bases, with 6 bases between. The CDR3 region has the DNA TGCGCCAGCAGTGAGTCCGGTCCCTATGGCTACACCTTC. This encodes CASSESGPYGYTF.

This clonotype was seen many times. V and J are TRBV4-2 and TRBJ1-1, with no clear D. The ends were cut back, 1 base at V and 0 bases at J, with 3 bases in the middle. The CDR3 has 13 amino acids. The germline V gene encodes CDR1 LGHNA and CDR2 YNFKEQ. CDR3 residues: CASSQGMNTEAFF. Here the CDR3 DNA reads TGTGCCAGCAGCCAAGGCATGAACACTGAAGCTTTCTTT.

CDR3 nucleotides: TGTGCCAGCAGCCCGGGGCCGGGGAAACAAATAAACCACGAGCAGTACTTC. It is translated as CASSPGPGKQINHEQYF. V is TRBV7-8 and J is TRBJ2-7, with D perhaps TRBD1 or TRBD2 (5 bases each). Germline-derived CDR1 and CDR2 are SGHVS and FQNEAQ. The CDR3 contains 17 residues. Between the trimmed V and J ends, which lost 5 bases and 5 bases, there was a span of 25 bases.

This clonotype was counted many times. The V and J genes are TRBV11-2 and TRBJ1-1; 10 positions agree with TRBD1. Germline CDR1 SGHAT, CDR2 FQNNGV. This CDR3 has 14 residues. Trimming cost V 3 bases and J 6 bases; bases outside gene matches: 4. In DNA form, the CDR3 reads TGTGCCAGCAGCTTTGGGACAGGGGCGGCTGAAGCTTTCTTT. This translates into CASSFGTGAAEAFF. Drawing the rest from reference TRBV11-2 and TRBJ1-1, the complete variable domain is EAGVAQSPRYKIIEKRQSVAFWCNPISGHATLYWYQQILGQGPKLLIQFQNNGVVDDSQLPKDRFSAERLKGVDSTLKIQPAKLEDSAVYLCASSFGTGAAEAFFGQGTRLTVV.

In this sample, this clonotype turned up many times. The genes are TRBV7-9 and TRBJ2-5; the D gene is possibly TRBD1 (5 bases). Germline V gene lookup returns CDR1 SEHNR and CDR2 FQNEAQ (reference sequence). The V and J ends lost 1 base and 0 bases respectively, with 9 bases between them. This CDR3 comprises 15 residues. The CDR3 is CASSLGQGNQETQYF. The CDR3 DNA reads as TGTGCCAGCAGCTTAGGTCAGGGAAACCAAGAGACCCAGTACTTC.

This clonotype was found a few times. The CDR3, as DNA: TGCGCCACCCAGGCGGGCAGGAGCTCCTACGAGCAGTACTTC. Its translation is CATQAGRSSYEQYF. The rearrangement uses TRBV10-2 and TRBJ2-7; possibly TRBD2 for D (5 bases). The germline V gene has CDR1 WSHSY and CDR2 SAAADI. Trimming cost V 10 bases and J 0 bases, with 16 bases left between them. This CDR3 spans 14 amino acids.

CDR3 amino acids: CASSSQGWMNTEAFF. The CDR3 bases are TGTGCCAGCAGCTCCCAGGGGTGGATGAACACTGAAGCTTTCTTT. The chain carries TRBV7-3 and TRBJ1-1, with D perhaps matching TRBD1 (6 bases). Germline V gene data show CDR1 as SGHTA and CDR2 as FQGTGA. Trimming stripped 4 bases from V and 0 bases from J, with 12 bases between. The CDR3 has 15 residues.

This clonotype was seen once. The chain couples TRBV9 to TRBJ2-7, with 8 bases that match TRBD2. V dropped 0 bases and J dropped 3; count of bases not matched to a gene: 5. This CDR3 comprises 15 residues. Germline CDR1 and CDR2: SGDLS and YYNGEE. The CDR3 sequence is CASSVELADNYEQYF. In nucleotides, the CDR3 is TGTGCCAGCAGCGTAGAACTAGCGGATAACTACGAGCAGTACTTC.